The present T cell receptor (beta chain) was sequenced within a study of shared clonotypes between healthy human individuals. At the level of the study: Every donor yielded three CD4 naive, three CD4 memory, two CD8 naive and one CD8 memory plate.

Trimming took off 5 bases at V and 4 bases at J, with 5 bases between the two ends. Germline CDR1 and CDR2: MNHEY and SVGAGI. The CDR3 spans 11 residues. Measured with immunoSEQ multiplex PCR; TCRdb has only the in-frame clones, and not every one. This sample has some 2,500,000 clones, with just under 95% found just once. The chain carries TRBV6-5 and TRBJ1-1; no clear D gene. Sequencing used naive CD4+ T cells from PBMCs. Documented subset: CD45RA+ positively selected. The origin of this receptor is a man aged 18 to 30 in good health. Some clones in this sample may be carry-over from other donors' samples. CDR3: CASSSVTEAFF. The CDR3 DNA follows: TGTGCCAGCAGTAGTGTCACTGAAGCTTTCTTT.